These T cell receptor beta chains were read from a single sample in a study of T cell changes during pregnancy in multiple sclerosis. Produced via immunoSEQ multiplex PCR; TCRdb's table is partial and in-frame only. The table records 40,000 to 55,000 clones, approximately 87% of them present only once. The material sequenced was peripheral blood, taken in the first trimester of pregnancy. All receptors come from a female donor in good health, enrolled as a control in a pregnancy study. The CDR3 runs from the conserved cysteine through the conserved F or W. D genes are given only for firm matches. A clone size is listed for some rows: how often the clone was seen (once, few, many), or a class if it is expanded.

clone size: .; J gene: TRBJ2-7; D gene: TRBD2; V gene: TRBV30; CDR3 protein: CAWSVGGGRGYEQYF; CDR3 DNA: TGTGCCTGGAGTGTGGGGGGAGGGAGAGGCTACGAGCAGTACTTC
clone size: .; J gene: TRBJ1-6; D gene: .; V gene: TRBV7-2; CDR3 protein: CASSFGEGGSPLHF; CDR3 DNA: TGTGCCAGCAGCTTCGGGGAGGGTGGATCACCCCTCCACTTT
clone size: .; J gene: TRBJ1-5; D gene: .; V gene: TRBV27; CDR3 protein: CASSLSGGSNQPQHF; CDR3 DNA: TGTGCCAGCAGTTTATCCGGCGGGAGCAATCAGCCCCAGCATTTT
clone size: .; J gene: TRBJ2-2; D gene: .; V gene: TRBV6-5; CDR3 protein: CASSYSFTGELFF; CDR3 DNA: TGTGCCAGCAGTTACTCCTTCACCGGGGAGCTGTTTTTT
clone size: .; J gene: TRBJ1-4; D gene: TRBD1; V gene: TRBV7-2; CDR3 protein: CASSLGTGGGEKLFF; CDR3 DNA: TGTGCCAGCAGCTTAGGAACAGGGGGAGGAGAAAAACTGTTTTTT
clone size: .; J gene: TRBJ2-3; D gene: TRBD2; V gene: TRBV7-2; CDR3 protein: CASSFGLAGGTDTQYF; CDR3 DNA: TGTGCCAGCAGCTTCGGACTAGCGGGAGGCACAGATACGCAGTATTTT
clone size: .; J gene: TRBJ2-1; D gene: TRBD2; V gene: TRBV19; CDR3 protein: CASSAQTSGSRNEQFF; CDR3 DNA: TGTGCCAGTAGTGCCCAAACTAGCGGGAGTAGAAATGAGCAGTTCTTC
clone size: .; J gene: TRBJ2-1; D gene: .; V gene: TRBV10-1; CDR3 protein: CASSAGDNYNEQFF; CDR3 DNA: TGCGCCAGCAGTGCTGGGGACAACTACAATGAGCAGTTCTTC
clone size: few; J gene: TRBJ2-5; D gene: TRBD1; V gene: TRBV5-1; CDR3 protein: CASSGSGQGPEETQYF; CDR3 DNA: TGCGCCAGCAGCGGATCGGGACAGGGCCCGGAGGAGACCCAGTACTTC
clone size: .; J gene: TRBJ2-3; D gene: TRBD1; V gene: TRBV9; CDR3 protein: CASSVRDRDTDTQYF; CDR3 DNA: TGTGCCAGCAGCGTACGGGACAGGGACACAGATACGCAGTATTTT
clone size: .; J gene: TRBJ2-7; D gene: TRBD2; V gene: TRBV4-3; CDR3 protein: CASSQARLAGSEQYF; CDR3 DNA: TGCGCCAGCAGCCAAGCCCGGCTAGCGGGAAGCGAGCAGTACTTC
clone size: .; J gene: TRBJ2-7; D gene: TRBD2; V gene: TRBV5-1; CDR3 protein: CASSLSGSIYEQYF; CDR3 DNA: TGCGCCAGCAGCCTTAGCGGGAGTATCTACGAGCAGTACTTC
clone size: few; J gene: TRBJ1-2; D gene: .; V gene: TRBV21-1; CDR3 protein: CASSKESGSRYGYTF; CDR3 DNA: TGTGCCAGCAGCAAAGAGTCGGGGAGCCGCTATGGCTACACCTTC
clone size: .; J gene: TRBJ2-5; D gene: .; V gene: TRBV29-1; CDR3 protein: CSIGRSGGETQYF; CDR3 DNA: TGCAGCATCGGCAGGTCTGGCGGGGAGACCCAGTACTTC
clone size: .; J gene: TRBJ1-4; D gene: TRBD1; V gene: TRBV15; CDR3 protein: CATSSERGRPDEKLFF; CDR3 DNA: TGTGCCACCAGCAGTGAAAGGGGGCGCCCGGATGAAAAACTGTTTTTT
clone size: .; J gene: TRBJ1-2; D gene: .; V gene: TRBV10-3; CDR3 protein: CAISDPVRPVRATTGYGYTF; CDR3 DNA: TGTGCCATCAGTGATCCCGTAAGGCCGGTCAGGGCGACCACCGGCTATGGCTACACCTTC
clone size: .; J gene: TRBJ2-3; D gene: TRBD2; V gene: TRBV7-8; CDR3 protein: CASSLGQAGEKDTQYF; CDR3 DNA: TGTGCCAGCAGCTTAGGTCAGGCGGGAGAAAAAGATACGCAGTATTTT
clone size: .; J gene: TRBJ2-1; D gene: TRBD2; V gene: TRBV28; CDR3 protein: CASSLWGLAGVNEQFF; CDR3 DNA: TGTGCCAGCAGTTTATGGGGACTAGCGGGGGTTAATGAGCAGTTCTTC
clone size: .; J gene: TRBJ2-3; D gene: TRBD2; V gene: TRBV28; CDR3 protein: CASISGGAGDTQYF; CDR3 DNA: TGTGCCAGCATTAGCGGGGGGGCGGGGGATACGCAGTATTTT
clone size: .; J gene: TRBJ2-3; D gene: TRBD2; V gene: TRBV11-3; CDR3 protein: CASSRASGGANTQYF; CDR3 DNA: TGTGCCAGCAGCCGGGCCAGCGGGGGGGCAAATACGCAGTATTTT
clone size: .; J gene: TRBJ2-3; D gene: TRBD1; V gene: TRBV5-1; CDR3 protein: CASSLGGQGGDTQYF; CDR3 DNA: TGCGCCAGCAGCTTGGGGGGACAGGGCGGAGATACGCAGTATTTT
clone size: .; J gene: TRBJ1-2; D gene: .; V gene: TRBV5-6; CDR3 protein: CASSLGRRIHYGYTF; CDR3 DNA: TGTGCCAGCAGCCTCGGACGGAGGATACACTATGGCTACACCTTC
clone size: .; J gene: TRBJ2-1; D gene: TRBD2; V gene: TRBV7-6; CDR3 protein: CASSHTGGASGDEQFF; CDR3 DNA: TGTGCCAGCAGCCATACGGGGGGGGCTAGTGGGGATGAGCAGTTCTTC